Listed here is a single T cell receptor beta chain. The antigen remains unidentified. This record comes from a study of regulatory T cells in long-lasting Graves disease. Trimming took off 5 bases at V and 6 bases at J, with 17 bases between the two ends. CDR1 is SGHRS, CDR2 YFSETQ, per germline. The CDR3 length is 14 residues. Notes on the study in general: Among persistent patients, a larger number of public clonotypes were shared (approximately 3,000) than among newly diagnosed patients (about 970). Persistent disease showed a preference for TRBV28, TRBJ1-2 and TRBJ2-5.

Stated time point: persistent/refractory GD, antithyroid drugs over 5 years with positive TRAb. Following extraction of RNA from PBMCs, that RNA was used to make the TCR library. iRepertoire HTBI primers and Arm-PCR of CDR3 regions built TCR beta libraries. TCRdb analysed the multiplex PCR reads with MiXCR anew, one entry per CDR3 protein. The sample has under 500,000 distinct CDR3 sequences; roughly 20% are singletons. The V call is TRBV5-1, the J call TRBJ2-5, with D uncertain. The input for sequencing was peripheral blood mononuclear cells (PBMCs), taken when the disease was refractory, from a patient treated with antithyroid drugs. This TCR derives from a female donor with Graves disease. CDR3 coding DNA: TGCGCCAGCAGAAAGGTAGCAGACGGCAAGACCCAGTACTTC. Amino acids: CASRKVADGKTQYF. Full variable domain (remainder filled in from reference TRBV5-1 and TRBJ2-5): KAGVTQTPRYLIKTRGQQVTLSCSPISGHRSVSWYQQTPGQGLQFLFEYFSETQRNKGNFPGRFSGRQFSNSRSEMNVSTLELGDSALYLCASRKVADGKTQYFGPGTRLLVL.